A single sample gave rise to the 15 T cell receptor beta chains below, sequenced in a study of T cell responses to AZD1222 COVID-19 vaccine. This table comes from immunoSEQ multiplex PCR, and its TCRdb copy is limited to in-frame clones, with some not included. The data show some 130,000 clones, with 85% to 90% seen just once and 3% to 4% held by the top ten. The sequencing used peripheral blood, collected on day 0 of AZD1222 vaccination. The receptors were gathered from an adult in good health.

The chain combines TRBV6-5 with TRBJ1-5, with TRBD1 matching 10 bases. The germline gives CDR1 MNHEY, CDR2 SVGAGI. This CDR3 is 15 amino acids long. The V gene end was trimmed by 7 bases and the J gene end by 4 bases; junction bases not matched to a gene: 7. CDR3 DNA: TGTGCCAGCAAGTTCGGGACAGGGGTAAATCAGCCCCAGCATTTT. It encodes CASKFGTGVNQPQHF.

The rearrangement uses TRBV19 and TRBJ1-6, with D perhaps matching TRBD1 (5 bases). Per the germline V gene, CDR1 is LNHDA and CDR2 is SQIVND (reference sequence). Trimming pared 3 bases from V and 0 bases from J, leaving 9 bases between. The CDR3 loop spans 16 amino acids. CDR3 DNA sequence: TGTGCCAGTAGTATTGGGGGTGGCTCCTATAATTCACCCCTCCACTTT. Amino acid sequence: CASSIGGGSYNSPLHF.

This rearrangement joins TRBV6-1 to TRBJ1-2; D unclear. The V gene's germline CDR1 is MNHNS and CDR2 SASEGT. The germline V and J ends were trimmed by 2 bases and 8 bases, with 15 bases remaining between them. The CDR3 sequence is 14 residues long. The CDR3 loop reads CASSENTQTWGYTF. As DNA, the CDR3 is TGTGCCAGCAGTGAAAACACCCAGACGTGGGGCTACACCTTC.

The V call is TRBV7-2, the J call TRBJ2-5, with 8 bases that match TRBD1. This CDR3 comprises 16 residues. V lost 2 bases and J lost 5; bases outside the gene matches: 10. Germline CDR1 is SGHTA and CDR2 is FQGNSA. The CDR3 DNA follows: TGTGCCAGCAGCTTAAGCAGGGGGCTAGCTGGGGAGACCCAGTACTTC. It codes for CASSLSRGLAGETQYF.

This chain joins TRBV7-2 and TRBJ2-5; 12 positions match TRBD1. Germline-derived CDR1 and CDR2 are SGHTA and FQGNSA. V was pared by 5 bases and J by 5 bases, with 6 bases of the junction left unmatched. CDR3 size: 15 residues. The CDR3 nucleotides read TGTGCCAGCAGCCCGGGACAGGGGGCATGGGAGACCCAGTACTTC. Translated, it gives CASSPGQGAWETQYF. The full variable domain, its missing parts supplied by reference TRBV7-2 and TRBJ2-5, is GAGVSQSPSNKVTEKGKDVELRCDPISGHTALYWYRQSLGQGLEFLIYFQGNSAPDKSGLPSDRFSAERTGGSVSTLTIQRTQQEDSAVYLCASSPGQGAWETQYFGPGTRLLVL.

This clone was recorded only once. The chain uses TRBV6-5 and TRBJ1-5; a possible D gene is TRBD1 (6 bases). This CDR3 contains 14 residues. Germline V gene lookup returns CDR1 MNHEY and CDR2 SVGAGI. V dropped 4 bases and J dropped 3 bases, with 10 bases sitting between them. CDR3 sequence (DNA): TGTGCCAGCAGTTGGGGGCGAACCAATCAGCCCCAGCATTTT. Amino acid sequence: CASSWGRTNQPQHF.

The table lists this clone with a count of one. The chain uses TRBV7-9 and TRBJ1-2, with D unclear. Germline CDR1 SEHNR, CDR2 FQNEAQ (reference sequence). V gave up 5 bases and J gave up 4 bases, with 11 bases separating them. CDR3 length: 13 amino acids. The CDR3 DNA follows: TGTGCCAGCAGCCCCTTAAAGTCCTATGGCTACACCTTC. It encodes CASSPLKSYGYTF.

The V gene is TRBV9, the J gene TRBJ1-4, with a weak D call TRBD1 (6 bases). The CDR3 consists of 15 residues. Germline CDR1 is SGDLS and CDR2 is YYNGEE. V lost 4 bases to trimming and J lost 4 bases, with 14 bases between them. CDR3 coding DNA: TGTGCCAGCAGCCCCTGGGGGCAAAATAATGAAAAACTGTTTTTT. Protein product: CASSPWGQNNEKLFF.

This chain links TRBV6-5 with TRBJ1-2, with D tentatively TRBD1 (6 bases). The CDR3 is 14 amino acids. Trimming left V 6 bases short and J 1 base short, with 12 bases between. Germline-derived CDR1 and CDR2 are MNHEY and SVGAGI. The CDR3 DNA is TGTGCCAGCAGCTCCGGACAGTATAACTATGGCTACACCTTC. Amino acid sequence: CASSSGQYNYGYTF.

This sequence joins TRBV3-1 (or the pseudogene TRBV3-2) and TRBJ2-2; 8 positions agree with TRBD1. The J segment lost 4 bases and the V segment lost 0 bases, leaving 4 bases of the junction unmatched. The CDR3 sequence is 16 residues long. CDR1 and CDR2 (germline): LGHDT, YNNKEL (reference sequence). CDR3 DNA: TGTGCCAGCAGCCAAGAGACAGGGGTGGCCACCGGGGAGCTGTTTTTT. Translating gives CASSQETGVATGELFF.

CDR3 DNA: TGTGCCAGCAGTTTATTCGGGGGAACTGAAAAACTGTTTTTT. Its protein product is CASSLFGGTEKLFF. The genes are TRBV27 and TRBJ1-4; D might be TRBD1 (5 bases). Trimming shortened V by 1 base and J by 7 bases, and 10 bases separated the two germline ends. The CDR3 is 14 amino acids. Looked up from germline, CDR1 is MNHEY and CDR2 is SMNVEV (reference sequence). Using reference TRBV27 and TRBJ1-4 for the parts outside the CDR3, the full variable domain is EAQVTQNPRYLITVTGKKLTVTCSQNMNHEYMSWYRQDPGLGLRQIYYSMNVEVTDKGDVPEGYKVSRKEKRNFPLILESPSPNQTSLYFCASSLFGGTEKLFFGSGTQLSVL.

The chain has TRBV4-1 and TRBJ1-1; the D is unclear. There are 13 residues in the CDR3. Trimming removed 1 base at V and 9 bases at J, with 12 bases between. The germline gives CDR1 MGHRA, CDR2 YSYEKL. The CDR3 protein is CASSQVVSAQAFF. The CDR3 coding sequence is TGCGCCAGCAGCCAAGTGGTGTCAGCCCAAGCTTTCTTT.

The J gene is TRBJ1-1, the V gene TRBV12-3 or TRBV12-4; D is unclear. V shed 1 base and J shed 11 bases, with 14 bases lying between them. CDR3 length: 13 amino acids. CDR3 bases: TGTGCCAGCAGTTTAGGTCCACGAGTTTCCGCTTTCTTT. It specifies CASSLGPRVSAFF.

The chain joins TRBV6-5 to TRBJ1-1; D not resolved. In germline, CDR1 is MNHEY, CDR2 SVGAGI. The CDR3 is made up of 12 amino acids. Trimming pared 7 bases from V and 3 bases from J, leaving 9 bases between. Here the CDR3 reads CASTTSYTEAFF. DNA for the CDR3: TGTGCCAGCACTACATCTTACACTGAAGCTTTCTTT.

V and J are TRBV5-5 and TRBJ1-1; a weak D match, TRBD1 (5 bases). Germline-derived CDR1 and CDR2 are SGHKS and YYEKEE (reference sequence). The CDR3 extends over 15 amino acids. The germline V and J ends were trimmed by 4 bases and 5 bases, with 18 bases remaining between them. CDR3 loop: CASSREGRVITEAFF. The CDR3 region has the DNA TGTGCCAGCAGCAGAGAGGGCAGGGTGATAACTGAAGCTTTCTTT.